The rows below give T cell receptor beta chains drawn from one sample of a study of CD8+ T cells in alopecia areata. Using immunoSEQ multiplex PCR, the repertoire was profiled, and TCRdb retains in-frame clones only, with some absent. The data show over 150,000 clones, less than 70% seen once. Material: CD4+ T cells sorted from blood, obtained at week 24, from a patient treated with tofacitinib. These receptors came from a human donor with alopecia areata. The CDR3 runs from the conserved cysteine through the conserved F or W.

v_gene | CDR3aa
TRBV11-2 | CASSLSETQYF
TRBV4-2 | CASSQDGDRGRDTQYF
TRBV7-8 | CASSLVERGSEQYF
TRBV4-1 | CASSQGFSSGAQGYTF
TRBV7-9 | CASSNDRSNEKLFF
TRBV6-5 | CASSGDTDTQYF
TRBV30 | CAWSRYLRRTDTQYF
TRBV20-1 | CSARDGYEQYF
TRBV5-1 | CASSLDGMGTEAFF
TRBV29-1 | CSVENRGTTEAFF
TRBV7-2 | CASSLTDRGVNEQYF
TRBV7-3 | CASGQGNQPQHF
TRBV5-1 | CASSLGVGGSYNEQFF
TRBV30 | CAWSRQGHTEAFF
TRBV23-1 | CASRRHLNTEAFF
TRBV27 | CASSLSGGFTGELFF
TRBV2 | CASSDGGYWQPQHF
TRBV11-2 | CASSQGRYGYTF
TRBV10-3 | CAVRQENTGELFF
TRBV5-1 | CASSYHRDTSYEQYF
TRBV11-1 | CASLGQWNTEAFF
TRBV18 | CASSADTGEYQPQHF
TRBV11-2 | CASSLAAFGDSYGYTF
TRBV27 | CASGSPGTQYF
TRBV10-3 | CAISVAGGETQYF
TRBV5-1 | CASSLEGGGNQPQHF
TRBV7-7 | CASSLWSPGQGTVQYF
TRBV5-1 | CASSLKTSGVSPLHF
TRBV29-1 | CSVEPPGGSTDTQYF
TRBV2 | CASSGDSNQPQHF
TRBV18 | CASSPFREETQYF
TRBV29-1 | CSVDQSSTDTQYF
TRBV25-1 | CASRPGTGGGNEQFF
TRBV18 | CASSPPGWEDTEAFF
TRBV27 | CASSNPEGTVHEQYF
TRBV7-8 | CASSVLAGGSYNEQFF
TRBV29-1 | CSVDPDQETQYF
TRBV2 | CASSEAKGRSGFGTQYF
TRBV10-3 | CAISGTEETQYF
TRBV4-1 | CASRPGLLASGANVLTF
TRBV2 | CASSGTRSHEQYF